The TCR beta chain described here comes from a study of radiation and T cells in renal cell carcinoma. Using immunoSEQ multiplex PCR, the repertoire was profiled, and TCRdb retains in-frame clones only, with some absent. The sample lists around 180,000 clones; roughly nine tenths were seen once. Trimming at V came to 5 bases and at J to 6 bases, leaving 5 bases not matched to a gene. The CDR3 has 13 amino acids. Germline V gives CDR1 SGHTA, CDR2 FQGTGA. Time point noted: blood 4 weeks post-SBRT, at nephrectomy. As to treatment: 15 Gy SBRT to primary tumor, nephrectomy 4 weeks later. The rearrangement joins TRBV7-3 to TRBJ1-2; TRBD1 agrees at 8 bases. The TCR sequence derives from a woman between 45 and 65 years old with renal cell carcinoma. This material consisted of blood, taken from a patient whose treatment included radiotherapy and nephrectomy. The CDR3 here is CASSPGQGNGYTF. The CDR3 nucleotides read TGTGCCAGCAGCCCCGGACAGGGTAATGGCTACACCTTC.